The clone carrying this T cell receptor (beta chain) came up many times. The antigen remains undetermined. Germline CDR1 reads ENHRY; CDR2 reads SYGVKD. The CDR3 is 15 residues long. The V and J ends lost 1 base and 0 bases respectively, with 9 bases between them. TCRdb re-clonotyped the PCR reads through MiXCR. The data contain about 60,000 clones, 15% to 20% of them seen just once; the ten biggest clones take up roughly a tenth. This entry belongs to a study of metastatic and nonmetastatic thyroid tumors. Regarding the study as a whole: Benign nodules were reported to have significantly lower TCR beta diversity than malignant thyroid tumors, in blood and tumor.

Each patient went into thyroid surgery without having received any treatment. The material sequenced was blood. The rearrangement joins TRBV10-3 to TRBJ1-1; tentative D call: TRBD1 (5 bases). The receptor's source is a male donor with papillary thyroid cancer or a benign thyroid nodule (not recorded which). Some clones in this sample may be carry-over from other donors' samples. CDR3 amino acids: CAISEFGGMNTEAFF. In DNA form, the CDR3 reads TGTGCCATCAGTGAGTTTGGGGGGATGAACACTGAAGCTTTCTTT.